The 7 T cell receptor beta chains below all came from one sample that was sequenced in a study of early T cells in non-severe SARS-CoV-2 infection. TCRdb reprocessed the 5' RACE reads with MiXCR, giving one entry per CDR3 protein. The sample has tens of thousands of distinct CDR3 sequences, approximately 5.6% seen once. The source material was whole blood. The receptors originated from an adult who was a healthcare worker with PCR-confirmed SARS-CoV-2 infection or an uninfected control (not recorded which).

Regarding this clonotype: One base away lies a much larger clone, so this may be a sequencing read error. The V gene is TRBV29-1, the J gene TRBJ2-3; 12 bases are a match to TRBD2. Looked up from germline, CDR1 is SQVTM and CDR2 is ANQGSEA. V shed 6 bases and J 0 bases; nucleotides not matched to a gene: 7. There are 16 residues in the CDR3. CDR3 bases: TGCAGCGTATCTAGCGGGAGGGTCGATAGCACAGATACGCAGTATTTT. Amino acid sequence: CSVSSGRVDSTDTQYF.

The rearrangement uses TRBV7-2 and TRBJ2-5; D remains unclear. Germline V lookup: CDR1 SGHTA, CDR2 FQGNSA. Trimming took off 3 bases at V and 1 base at J, with 6 bases between the two ends. The CDR3 is 13 amino acids. The CDR3 DNA sequence: TGTGCCAGCAGCTTCGACCGCCAAGAGACCCAGTACTTC. The encoded protein is CASSFDRQETQYF.

A word on this clonotype: Given a much more abundant clone one base away, this may be a read error. This chain links TRBV6-2 or TRBV6-3 with TRBJ2-4, with D perhaps TRBD2 (5 bases). This CDR3 is 11 amino acids long. The germline gives CDR1 MNHEY, CDR2 SVGEGT. CDR3 sequence: CVSTDYRLQYF. CDR3 nucleotide sequence: TGTGTCAGCACCGACTATAGGCTTCAGTACTTC.

V is TRBV3-1 and J is TRBJ2-3; D remains ambiguous. This CDR3 has 13 amino acids. V lost 5 bases and J 6 bases, leaving 12 bases between the germline ends. Germline CDR1 is LGHDT and CDR2 is YNNKEL (reference sequence). CDR3 DNA sequence: TGTGCCAGCAGCTCCCACACTGACGATACGCAGTATTTT. Residues: CASSSHTDDTQYF.

This clonotype occurred a few times. The chain has TRBV20-1 and TRBJ1-3, with a weak D call TRBD1 (5 bases). CDR1 is DFQATT and CDR2 is SNEGSKA in the germline V gene (reference sequence). The CDR3 loop spans 12 amino acids. The V and J ends lost 6 bases and 8 bases respectively, with 14 bases between them. This CDR3 reads CSADDSRDTIYF. DNA for the CDR3: TGCAGTGCGGACGACAGCCGGGACACCATATATTTT.

The V call is TRBV7-2, the J call TRBJ1-4; D unresolved. The CDR3 totals 13 residues. Germline CDR1 is SGHTA and CDR2 is FQGNSA. Trimming took off 3 bases at V and 8 bases at J, with 10 bases between the two ends. CDR3: CASSFPPQEKLFF. The CDR3 DNA follows: TGTGCCAGCAGCTTTCCCCCGCAAGAAAAACTGTTTTTT.

This clonotype was recorded many times. This chain connects TRBV5-6 to TRBJ2-3, with 7 bases identical to TRBD2. This CDR3 comprises 14 residues. Germline values: CDR1 SGHDT, CDR2 YYEEEE. The J segment lost 6 bases and the V segment lost 0 bases, leaving 4 bases of the junction unmatched. CDR3 in amino acids: CASSLGTRFDTQYF. The CDR3, as DNA: TGTGCCAGCAGCTTGGGGACTAGGTTCGATACGCAGTATTTT.